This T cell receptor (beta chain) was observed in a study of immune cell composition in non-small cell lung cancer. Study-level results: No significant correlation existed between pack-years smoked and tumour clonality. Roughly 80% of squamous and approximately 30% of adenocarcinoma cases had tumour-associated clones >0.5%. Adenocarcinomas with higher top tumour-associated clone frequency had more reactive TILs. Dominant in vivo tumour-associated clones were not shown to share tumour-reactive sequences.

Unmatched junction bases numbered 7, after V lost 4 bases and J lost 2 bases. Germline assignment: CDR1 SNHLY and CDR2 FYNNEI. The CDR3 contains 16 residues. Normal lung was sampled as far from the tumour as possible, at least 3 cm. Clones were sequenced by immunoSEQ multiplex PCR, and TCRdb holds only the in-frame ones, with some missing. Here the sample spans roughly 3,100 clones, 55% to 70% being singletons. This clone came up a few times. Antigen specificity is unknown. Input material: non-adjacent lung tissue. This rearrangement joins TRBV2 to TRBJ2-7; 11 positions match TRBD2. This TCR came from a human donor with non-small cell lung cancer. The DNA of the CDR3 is TGTGCCAGCAGTGGACTAGCGGGGACGAGAACCTACGAGCAGTACTTC. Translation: CASSGLAGTRTYEQYF.